These 10 T cell receptor beta chains came from one sample sequenced in a study of blood T cells in healthy people across ages. A second PCR, run for roughly 7 to 12 cycles, used a sample-barcoded 5' primer plus a J-beta primer mix. Each CDR3 protein gets one entry after TCRdb re-called the 5' RACE reads with MiXCR. The repertoire has some 1.6 million distinct CDR3 sequences, roughly 32% of them found once; the top ten carry roughly 12%. The sample taken for sequencing was blood. The receptor source for this set is a woman in her twenties or thirties in good health.

Written as DNA, the CDR3 is TGCGCCAGCGGTGGGGCTCTCACCTACAATGAGCAGTTCTTC. Protein sequence: CASGGALTYNEQFF. The V gene is TRBV4-1, the J gene TRBJ2-1, with D possibly being TRBD1 (5 bases). The CDR3 is made up of 14 amino acids. V was clipped by 8 bases and J by 2 bases, with 13 bases between them. The germline CDR1 and CDR2 sequences are MGHRA and YSYEKL.

The chain couples TRBV20-1 to TRBJ2-7; D unresolved. Germline V gives CDR1 DFQATT, CDR2 SNEGSKA (reference sequence). The CDR3 is 15 residues long. V was cut by 3 bases and J by 4 bases, with 19 bases left in between. CDR3 loop: CSASDFRVLKYEQYF. The CDR3 nucleotides read TGCAGTGCTAGCGACTTTCGTGTGCTCAAATACGAGCAGTACTTC.

This chain's CDR3 is CASSLFGVQKGYEQYF. CDR3 nucleotides: TGCGCCAGCAGCTTGTTTGGCGTCCAAAAGGGATACGAGCAGTACTTC. The rearrangement joins TRBV5-1 to TRBJ2-7; unclear D gene. Germline CDR1 and CDR2: SGHRS and YFSETQ. The CDR3 spans 16 residues. Trimming removed 1 base at V and 4 bases at J, with 18 bases between.

The CDR3 DNA follows: TGCGCCAGCAGCCCTACTAGCGCGAACACCGGGGAGCTGTTTTTT. Protein: CASSPTSANTGELFF. The chain couples TRBV5-1 to TRBJ2-2; 7 bases fit TRBD2. Germline values: CDR1 SGHRS, CDR2 YFSETQ. V dropped 4 bases and J dropped 0; count of bases not matched to a gene: 3. This CDR3 spans 15 amino acids.

The V gene is TRBV6-6, the J gene TRBJ2-5, with D possibly TRBD2 on 7 matching bases. V shed 6 bases and J shed 11 bases, with 22 bases lying between them. The length of the CDR3 is 14 residues. Germline CDR1 reads MNHNY; CDR2 reads SVGAGI (reference sequence). CDR3 bases: TGTGCCAGCAGAACGGGGGGCCGGGGTCGAGAGCAGTACTTC. The encoded protein is CASRTGGRGREQYF.

This clonotype was seen a few times. V and J are TRBV12-3 or TRBV12-4 and TRBJ2-3; the D gene is possibly TRBD2 (6 bases). Between the trimmed V and J ends, which lost 5 bases and 4 bases, there was a span of 10 bases. The CDR3 length is 13 residues. The CDR3 loop is CASSGDSPDTQYF. CDR3 nucleotide sequence: TGTGCCAGCAGTGGGGACTCTCCAGATACGCAGTATTTT.

The sample holds a few counts of this clonotype. The chain links TRBV3-1 to TRBJ1-2, with a tentative D call TRBD1 (5 bases). V was clipped by 4 bases and J by 4 bases, with 13 bases between them. The germline gives CDR1 LGHDT, CDR2 YNNKEL (reference sequence). There are 14 residues in the CDR3. CDR3 sequence: CASSRSTVPYGYTF. CDR3 nucleotides: TGTGCCAGCAGCCGTTCGACAGTGCCCTATGGCTACACCTTC.

The V and J genes are TRBV7-3 and TRBJ2-3; 9 bases are a match to TRBD2. Per germline, CDR1 SGHTA and CDR2 FQGTGA. The CDR3 spans 14 residues. V was pared by 5 bases and J by 6 bases, with 6 bases of the junction left unmatched. CDR3 DNA sequence: TGTGCCAGCAGCACGGGACTAGCCCCCGATACGCAGTATTTT. Protein: CASSTGLAPDTQYF.

This chain joins TRBV4-2 and TRBJ2-4, with 8 bases that match TRBD2. The CDR3 has 14 amino acids. In germline, CDR1 is LGHNA, CDR2 YNFKEQ. J gave up 9 bases and V 2 bases, and 6 bases lay outside the gene matches. CDR3 region: CASSQRLASSIQYF. For the CDR3, the DNA is TGTGCCAGCAGCCAAAGACTAGCGAGTAGCATTCAGTACTTC.

A word on this clonotype: A junction end diverges from the germline sequence, so it may reflect a read error. The V call is TRBV5-1, the J call TRBJ2-1; 7 bases are a match to TRBD1. Looked up from germline, CDR1 is SGHRS and CDR2 is YFSETQ. CDR3 size: 15 residues. In nucleotides, the CDR3 is TGCGCCACCAGCGAGGGGGCACCAGGTCCCTATGAGCAGTTCTTC. Translation gives CATSEGAPGPYEQFF. Together with reference TRBV5-1 and TRBJ2-1, the CDR3 gives the full variable domain: KAGVTQTPRYLIKTRGQQVTLSCSPISGHRSVSWYQQTPGQGLQFLFEYFSETQRNKGNFPGRFSGRQFSNSRSEMNVSTLELGDSALYLCATSEGAPGPYEQFFGPGTRLTVL.